This entry lists 18 T cell receptor beta chains sequenced from one sample in a study of vaccination and CD4 T cells after COVID-19. These receptors' targets are unknown. Sequencing of DNA taken from cultured CD4+ T cells relied on the Oncomine TCR Beta short-read assay. TCRdb ran MiXCR on the PCR reads and lists one entry per CDR3 protein. This sample yields 20,000 to 25,000 distinct CDR3 sequences, of which less than 75% are seen a single time; roughly 8.7% belongs to the top ten. The treatment is: approximately nine-day PBMC culture with coronavirus spike peptide pools or control peptides (ViraFEST assay). The material sequenced was CD4+ T cells from blood, cultured in vitro. The receptors stem from a human donor who had recovered from COVID-19.

CDR3 region: CSARGSGSEQYF. The CDR3 DNA reads as TGCAGTGCTAGGGGTAGCGGGAGTGAGCAGTACTTC. The V call is TRBV20-1, the J call TRBJ2-7; TRBD2 agrees at 9 bases. V shed 3 bases, J shed 7 bases, and the junction held 4 bases outside the gene matches. The CDR3 has 12 amino acids. In germline, CDR1 is DFQATT, CDR2 SNEGSKA (reference sequence).

The chain combines TRBV12-3 or TRBV12-4 with TRBJ1-1, with D maybe TRBD1 (6 bases). The CDR3 runs 16 residues. The germline V and J ends were trimmed by 6 bases and 0 bases, with 17 bases remaining between them. The CDR3 bases are TGTGCCAGCAGAACGAGGGGGGGGGCTTTGAACACTGAAGCTTTCTTT. This gives the protein CASRTRGGALNTEAFF.

The chain employs TRBV7-2 and TRBJ1-2; 8 nucleotides match TRBD1. The germline gives CDR1 SGHTA, CDR2 FQGNSA. This CDR3 is built from 14 residues. The V segment lost 3 bases and the J segment 8 bases; nucleotides outside the gene matches: 8. CDR3: CASSFSDRAEGYTF. As DNA, the CDR3 is TGTGCCAGCAGCTTTTCGGACAGGGCGGAAGGCTACACCTTC.

The gene calls are TRBV11-2 and TRBJ2-7; a weak D match, TRBD1 (6 bases). With 4 bases removed from V and 5 bases from J, the gap between germline ends came to 15 bases. Per the germline V gene, CDR1 is SGHAT and CDR2 is FQNNGV. This CDR3 region has 14 residues. CDR3 sequence: CASSWTTGGHEQYF. CDR3 coding DNA: TGTGCCAGCAGCTGGACGACAGGTGGGCACGAGCAGTACTTC.

This rearrangement joins TRBV7-2 to TRBJ1-4; possibly TRBD1 for D (6 bases). The CDR3 sequence is 17 residues long. The germline V gene encodes CDR1 SGHTA and CDR2 FQGNSA. Deletions cut 2 bases from V and 6 bases from J, with 19 bases between. The CDR3 DNA sequence: TGTGCCAGCAGCTTAAGGACAGTAGGGCTCGGGGATGAAAAACTGTTTTTT. Protein sequence: CASSLRTVGLGDEKLFF.

V usage is TRBV11-2 and J usage is TRBJ1-1, with no clear D. CDR1 SGHAT and CDR2 FQNNGV come from the germline V gene. The CDR3 is made up of 12 amino acids. The V end was cut by 6 bases, the J end by 0 bases, with 5 bases between. The CDR3 DNA follows: TGTGCCAGCAGACCGATGAACACTGAAGCTTTCTTT. This sequence encodes CASRPMNTEAFF.

This clonotype showed up just a few times. The CDR3 region is CASSPVWASGNTIYF. In DNA, the CDR3 is TGTGCCAGCAGCCCCGTATGGGCCTCTGGAAACACCATATATTTT. The rearrangement joins TRBV11-2 to TRBJ1-3; D unresolved. V was pared by 5 bases and J by 0 bases, with 11 bases between. The CDR3 length is 15 residues. Germline CDR1 and CDR2: SGHAT and FQNNGV.

This sequence joins TRBV6-5 and TRBJ2-1; D possibly corresponds to TRBD1 (5 bases). CDR1 MNHEY and CDR2 SVGAGI come from the germline V gene. The V end lost 0 bases, the J end lost 5 bases, and 17 bases lay between the germline ends. The CDR3 extends over 17 amino acids. CDR3 residues: CASSYSIGVGRDNEQFF. In nucleotides, the CDR3 is TGTGCCAGCAGTTACTCGATCGGTGTGGGCAGGGACAATGAGCAGTTCTTC.

This sequence joins TRBV7-9 and TRBJ1-1; the D is unclear. The CDR3 extends over 14 amino acids. Germline V gene lookup returns CDR1 SEHNR and CDR2 FQNEAQ (reference sequence). V was clipped by 7 bases and J by 2 bases, with 14 bases between them. The CDR3 DNA is TGTGCCAGCAACCTCTTAGCGGGAAACACTGAAGCTTTCTTT. This sequence encodes CASNLLAGNTEAFF.

V gene TRBV24-1 combines with J gene TRBJ2-5, with 7 bases identical to TRBD1. Germline trimming cut 3 bases from V and 2 bases from J; bases unmatched to any gene: 11. The CDR3 has 17 amino acids. Looked up from germline, CDR1 is KGHDR and CDR2 is SFDVKD. CDR3 in amino acids: CATSDPGGIAGQETQYF. Written as DNA, the CDR3 is TGTGCCACCAGTGATCCAGGGGGTATTGCAGGACAAGAGACCCAGTACTTC.

J is TRBJ1-1 and V is TRBV20-1, with 7 positions matching TRBD1. J gave up 4 bases and V 6 bases, and 11 bases lay outside the gene matches. Germline V gives CDR1 DFQATT, CDR2 SNEGSKA (reference sequence). The CDR3 is 14 residues long. CDR3 nucleotides: TGCAGTGCCCATTTAGGCAGGGGGGGCACTGAAGCTTTCTTT. Amino acids: CSAHLGRGGTEAFF.

This clonotype appeared once. The chain links TRBV10-1 to TRBJ2-7; no clear D. V lost 6 bases and J lost 3, with 6 bases in between. The germline V gene has CDR1 WNHNN and CDR2 SYGVQD (reference sequence). The CDR3 extends over 11 amino acids. CDR3 sequence: CASSQNYEQYF. The CDR3, as DNA: TGCGCCAGCAGCCAGAACTACGAGCAGTACTTC.

This chain uses TRBV11-3 with TRBJ2-3, with D perhaps matching TRBD2 (5 bases). This CDR3 is built from 15 residues. Trimming removed 5 bases at V and 1 base at J, with 13 bases between. Germline values: CDR1 SGHNT, CDR2 YENEEA. As DNA, the CDR3 is TGTGCCAGCAGCCCATATCGGGGAGGCACAGATACGCAGTATTTT. Translating gives CASSPYRGGTDTQYF.

Only one count was recorded for this clonotype. The genes are TRBV20-1 and TRBJ1-5; D gene unclear. Germline V gives CDR1 DFQATT, CDR2 SNEGSKA (reference sequence). The CDR3 extends over 15 amino acids. Deletions cut 6 bases from V and 0 bases from J, with 15 bases between. In DNA, the CDR3 is TGCAGTGCCCCGAAGGCCGGGTATAGCAATCAGCCCCAGCATTTT. Residues: CSAPKAGYSNQPQHF.

This chain links TRBV16 with TRBJ1-6; weak D call: TRBD1 (5 bases). With 4 bases removed from V and 6 bases from J, the gap between germline ends came to 10 bases. Germline V gives CDR1 KGHSY, CDR2 FQNENV. CDR3 size: 14 residues. In DNA form, the CDR3 reads TGTGCCAGCAGCCGGGACCGTCGTAATTCACCCCTCCACTTT. As protein: CASSRDRRNSPLHF.

The gene calls are TRBV20-1 and TRBJ1-5, with 10 bases lining up with TRBD1. The CDR3 extends over 11 amino acids. Trimming removed 3 bases from V and 15 bases from J; junction bases left unmatched: 5. Germline V gene data show CDR1 as DFQATT and CDR2 as SNEGSKA (reference sequence). The CDR3 sequence: CSARGDRGSHF. The CDR3 coding sequence is TGCAGTGCTAGGGGGGACAGGGGATCGCATTTT.

The V and J genes are TRBV6-2 or TRBV6-3 and TRBJ1-5; D gene uncertain. Per germline, CDR1 MNHEY and CDR2 SVGEGT. V was clipped by 5 bases and J by 2 bases, with 10 bases between them. The CDR3 is made up of 14 amino acids. This CDR3 reads CASSRPGRNQPQHF. CDR3 DNA sequence: TGTGCCAGCAGTCGGCCTGGTCGCAATCAGCCCCAGCATTTT.

The DNA for the CDR3 is TGCAGTGCTCAGAGCCGCCCCAATCAGCCCCAGCATTTT. Protein sequence: CSAQSRPNQPQHF. The V and J genes are TRBV20-1 and TRBJ1-5; no clear D gene. Trimming left V 5 bases short and J 3 bases short, with 11 bases between. The CDR3 covers 13 residues. Germline values: CDR1 DFQATT, CDR2 SNEGSKA (reference sequence).